This TCR beta chain appears in the sequencing data of a study of tumor-infiltrating lymphocytes in primary liver carcinoma. For this clonotype: The junction departs from germline at one end; a sequencing error may be responsible.

Starting material of roughly 550 ng total RNA yielded TCR beta cDNA via a constant-region primer. Libraries covering TCR beta were generated through three nested multiplex PCR rounds (using a slightly modified ARM-PCR). The opening two PCR rounds, about 11 cycles each, paired TRBV1-TRBV30 forward primers with a C-beta reverse primer. In TCRdb, the multiplex PCR reads were re-called with MiXCR into one record per CDR3 protein. Counted here are tens of thousands of distinct CDR3 sequences, over 60% occurring once; the ten biggest clones make up about 27%. Germline-derived CDR1 and CDR2 are SQVTM and ANQGSEA. The CDR3 consists of 12 residues. Extraction of RNA together with DNA used roughly 20-33 mg of unsorted bulk tissue.

The TCR was taken from a man aged 35-49 years with primary liver carcinoma and hepatitis B virus infection. Sequenced input: liver tumor tissue from sampling region 4. Described subset: tumor region T4, right-lateral pole. This chain connects TRBV29-1 to TRBJ1-1; D not resolved. In DNA, the CDR3 is TGCAGCGGCTCATACAGAGACACTGAGGCTTTATTT. Its protein product is CSGSYRDTEALF. The full variable domain, rest sourced from reference TRBV29-1 and TRBJ1-1, is SAVISQKPSRDICQRGTSLTIQCQVDSQVTMMFWYRQQPGQSLTLIATANQGSEATYESGFVIDKFPISRPNLTFSTLTVSNMSPEDSSIYLCSGSYRDTEALFGQGTRLTVV.